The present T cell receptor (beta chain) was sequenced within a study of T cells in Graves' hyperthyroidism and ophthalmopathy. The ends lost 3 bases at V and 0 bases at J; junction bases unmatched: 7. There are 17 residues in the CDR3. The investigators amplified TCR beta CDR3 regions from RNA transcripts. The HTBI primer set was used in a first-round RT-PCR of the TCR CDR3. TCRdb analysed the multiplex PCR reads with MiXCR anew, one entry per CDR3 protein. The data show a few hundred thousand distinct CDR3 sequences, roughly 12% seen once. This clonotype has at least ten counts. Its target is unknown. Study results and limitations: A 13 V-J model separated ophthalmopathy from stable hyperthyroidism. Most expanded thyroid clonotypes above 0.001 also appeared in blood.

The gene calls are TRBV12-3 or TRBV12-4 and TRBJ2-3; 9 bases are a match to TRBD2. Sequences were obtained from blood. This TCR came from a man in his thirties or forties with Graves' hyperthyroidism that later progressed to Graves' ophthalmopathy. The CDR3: CASSFAIAGASTDTQYF. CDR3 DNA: TGTGCCAGCAGTTTCGCAATAGCGGGAGCTAGCACAGATACGCAGTATTTT.